This T cell receptor beta chain was recorded in a study of blood T cell repertoires in COVID-19. Study as a whole: Acute and convalescent COVID-19 specimens originated in the United States, Italy and Spain. Sample material is recorded as cDNA or gDNA derived from T cells, B-cell-depleted T cells, or PBMCs.

Unmatched junction bases numbered 4, after V lost 5 bases and J lost 3 bases. From germline, CDR1 is SQVTM and CDR2 ANQGSEA. This CDR3 contains 14 residues. As originally analysed: The authors estimated nucleated cell counts from reference gene primer amplification. Assay: immunoSEQ multiplex PCR; the TCRdb copy retains only in-frame clones and omits some. V, J and clone size were drawn from that table, and D and trimming were deduced from the DNA. The table shows roughly 100,000 clones, with roughly 76% occurring only once. The sequence derives from a woman in her seventies with acute or convalescent COVID-19. The sequencing sample was made of peripheral blood. The gene calls are TRBV29-1 and TRBJ2-7; 13 nucleotides line up with TRBD2. CDR3 sequence reads: CSVLRTSGSYEQYF. The CDR3, as DNA: TGCAGCGTTCTACGGACTAGCGGGAGCTACGAGCAGTACTTC.